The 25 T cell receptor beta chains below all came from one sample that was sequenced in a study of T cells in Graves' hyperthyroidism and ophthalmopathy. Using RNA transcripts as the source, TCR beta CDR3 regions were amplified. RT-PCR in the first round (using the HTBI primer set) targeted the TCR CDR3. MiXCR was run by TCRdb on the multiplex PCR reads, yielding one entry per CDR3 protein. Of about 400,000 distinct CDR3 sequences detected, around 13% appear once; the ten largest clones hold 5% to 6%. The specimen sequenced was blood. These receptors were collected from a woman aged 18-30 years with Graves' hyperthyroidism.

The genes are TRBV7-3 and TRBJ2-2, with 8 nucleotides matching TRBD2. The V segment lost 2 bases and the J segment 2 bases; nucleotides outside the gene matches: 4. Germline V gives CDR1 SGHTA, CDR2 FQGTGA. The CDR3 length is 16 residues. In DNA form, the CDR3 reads TGTGCCAGCAGCTTATCGGTAGCGGGAAACACCGGGGAGCTGTTTTTT. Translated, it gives CASSLSVAGNTGELFF.

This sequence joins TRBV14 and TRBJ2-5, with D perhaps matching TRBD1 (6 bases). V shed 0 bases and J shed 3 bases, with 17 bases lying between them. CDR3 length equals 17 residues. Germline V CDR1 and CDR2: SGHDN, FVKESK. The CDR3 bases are TGTGCCAGCAGCCAAGACCGTCAGGGGCTAAGGGAAGAGACCCAGTACTTC. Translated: CASSQDRQGLREETQYF.

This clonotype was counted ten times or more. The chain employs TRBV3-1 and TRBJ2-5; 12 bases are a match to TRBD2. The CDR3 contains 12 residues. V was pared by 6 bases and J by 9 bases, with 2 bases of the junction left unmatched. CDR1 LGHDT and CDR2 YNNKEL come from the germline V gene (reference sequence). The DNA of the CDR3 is TGTGCCAGCAGTCCTAGCGGGAGGGCCCAGTACTTC. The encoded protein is CASSPSGRAQYF.

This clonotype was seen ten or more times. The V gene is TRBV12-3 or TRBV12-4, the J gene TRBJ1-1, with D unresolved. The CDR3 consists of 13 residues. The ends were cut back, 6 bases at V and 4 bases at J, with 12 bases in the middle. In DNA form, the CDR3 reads TGTGCCAGCAGCCCCGGGTCCCGCACTGAAGCTTTCTTT. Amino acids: CASSPGSRTEAFF.

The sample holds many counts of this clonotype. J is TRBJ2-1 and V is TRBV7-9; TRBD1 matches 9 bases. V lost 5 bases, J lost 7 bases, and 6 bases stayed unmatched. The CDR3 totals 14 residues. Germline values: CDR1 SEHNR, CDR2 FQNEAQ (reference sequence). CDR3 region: CASSPPGTGNEQFF. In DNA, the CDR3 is TGTGCCAGCAGCCCACCCGGGACAGGGAATGAGCAGTTCTTC.

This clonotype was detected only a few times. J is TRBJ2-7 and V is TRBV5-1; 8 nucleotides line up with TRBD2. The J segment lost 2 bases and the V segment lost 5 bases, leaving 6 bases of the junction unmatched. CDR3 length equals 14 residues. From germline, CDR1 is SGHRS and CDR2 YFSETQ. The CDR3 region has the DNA TGCGCCAGCAGTCAAGCGGGAGTCCCCTACGAGCAGTACTTC. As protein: CASSQAGVPYEQYF.

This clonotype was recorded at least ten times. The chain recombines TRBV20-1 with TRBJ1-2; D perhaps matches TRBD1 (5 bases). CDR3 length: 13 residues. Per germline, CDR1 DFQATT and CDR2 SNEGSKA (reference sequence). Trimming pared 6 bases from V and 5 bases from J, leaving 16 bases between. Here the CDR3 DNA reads TGCAGTGCCCTCCGGGGGTTTCTATATGGCTACACCTTC. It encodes CSALRGFLYGYTF.

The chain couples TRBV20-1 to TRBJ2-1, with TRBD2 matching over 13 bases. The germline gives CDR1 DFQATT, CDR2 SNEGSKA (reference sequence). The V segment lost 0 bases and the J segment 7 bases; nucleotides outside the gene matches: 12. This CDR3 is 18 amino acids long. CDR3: CSARDIGLAGVRGNEQFF. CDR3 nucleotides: TGCAGTGCTAGAGATATAGGACTAGCGGGAGTACGGGGAAATGAGCAGTTCTTC.

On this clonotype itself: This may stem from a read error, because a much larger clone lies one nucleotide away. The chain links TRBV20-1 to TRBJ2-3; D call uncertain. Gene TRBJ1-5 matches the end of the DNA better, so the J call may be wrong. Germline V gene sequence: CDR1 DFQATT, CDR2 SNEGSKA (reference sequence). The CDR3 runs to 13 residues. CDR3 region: CSAGMKSTDTQHF. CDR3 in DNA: TGCAGTGCAGGTATGAAGAGCACAGATACGCAGCATTTT.

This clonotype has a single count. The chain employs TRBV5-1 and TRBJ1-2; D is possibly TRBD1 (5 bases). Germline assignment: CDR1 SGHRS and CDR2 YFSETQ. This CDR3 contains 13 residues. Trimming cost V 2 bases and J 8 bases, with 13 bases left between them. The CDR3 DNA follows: TGCGCCAGCAGCTTCGGGGCCGATCGAGGCTACACCTTC. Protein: CASSFGADRGYTF.

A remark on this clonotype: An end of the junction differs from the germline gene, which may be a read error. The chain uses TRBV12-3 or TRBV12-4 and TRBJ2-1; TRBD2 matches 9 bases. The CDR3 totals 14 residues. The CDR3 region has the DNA TGTGTCAGCAGACGTAGCGGGAGTCCGGGTGAGCAGTTCTTC. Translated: CVSRRSGSPGEQFF.

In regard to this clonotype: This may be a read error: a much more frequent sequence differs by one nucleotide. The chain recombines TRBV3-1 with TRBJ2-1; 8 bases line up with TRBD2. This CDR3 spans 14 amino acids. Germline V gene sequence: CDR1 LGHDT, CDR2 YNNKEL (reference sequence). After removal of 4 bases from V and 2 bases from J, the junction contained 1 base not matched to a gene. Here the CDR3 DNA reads TGTGCCAGCAGCCGGACTAGCCCCTACAATGAGCAGTTCTTC. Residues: CASSRTSPYNEQFF.

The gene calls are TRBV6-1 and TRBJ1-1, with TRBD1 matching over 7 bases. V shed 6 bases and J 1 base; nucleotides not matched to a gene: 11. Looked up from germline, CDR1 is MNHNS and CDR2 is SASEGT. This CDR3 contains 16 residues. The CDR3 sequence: CASRTTATGKNTEAFF. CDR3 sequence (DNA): TGTGCCAGCAGAACGACAGCGACAGGGAAGAACACTGAAGCTTTCTTT.

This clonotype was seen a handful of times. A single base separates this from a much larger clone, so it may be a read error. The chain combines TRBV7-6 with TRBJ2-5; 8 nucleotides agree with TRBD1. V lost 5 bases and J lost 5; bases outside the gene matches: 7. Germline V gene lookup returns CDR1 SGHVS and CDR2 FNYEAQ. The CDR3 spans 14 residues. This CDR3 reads CASSVRDRSETQYF. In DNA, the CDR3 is TGTGCCAGCAGCGTCCGGGACAGGAGCGAGACCCAGTACTTC.

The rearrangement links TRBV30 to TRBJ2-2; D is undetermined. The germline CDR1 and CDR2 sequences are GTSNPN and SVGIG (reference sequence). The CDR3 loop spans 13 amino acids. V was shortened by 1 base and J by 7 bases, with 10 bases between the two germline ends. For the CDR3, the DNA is TGTGCCTGGAGTGGTGGGGTGGGCGGGGAGCTGTTTTTT. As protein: CAWSGGVGGELFF.

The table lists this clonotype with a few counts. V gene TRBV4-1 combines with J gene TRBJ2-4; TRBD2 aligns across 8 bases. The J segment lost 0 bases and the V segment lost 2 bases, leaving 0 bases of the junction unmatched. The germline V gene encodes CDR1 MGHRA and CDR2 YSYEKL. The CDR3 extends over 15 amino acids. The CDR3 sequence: CASSQLAGAKNIQYF. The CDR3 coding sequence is TGCGCCAGCAGCCAACTAGCGGGAGCCAAAAACATTCAGTACTTC.

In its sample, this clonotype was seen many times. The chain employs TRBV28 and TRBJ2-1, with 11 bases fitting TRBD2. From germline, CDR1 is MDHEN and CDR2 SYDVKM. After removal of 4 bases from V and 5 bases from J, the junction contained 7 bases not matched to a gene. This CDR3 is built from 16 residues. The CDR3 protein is CASSSLGLAEHNEQFF. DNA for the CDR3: TGTGCCAGCAGTTCACTGGGACTAGCGGAACACAATGAGCAGTTCTTC.

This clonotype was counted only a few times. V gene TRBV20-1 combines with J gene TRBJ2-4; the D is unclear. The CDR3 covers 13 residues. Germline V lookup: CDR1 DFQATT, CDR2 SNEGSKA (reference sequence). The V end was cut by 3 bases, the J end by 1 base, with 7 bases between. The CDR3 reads CSASVDAKNIQYF. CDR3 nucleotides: TGCAGTGCTAGCGTGGATGCCAAAAACATTCAGTACTTC.

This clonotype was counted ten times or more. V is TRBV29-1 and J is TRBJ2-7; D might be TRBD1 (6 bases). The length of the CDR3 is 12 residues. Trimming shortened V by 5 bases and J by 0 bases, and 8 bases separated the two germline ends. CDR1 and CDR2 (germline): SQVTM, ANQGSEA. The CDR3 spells CSVRDNSYEQYF. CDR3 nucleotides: TGCAGCGTTCGGGACAACTCCTACGAGCAGTACTTC.

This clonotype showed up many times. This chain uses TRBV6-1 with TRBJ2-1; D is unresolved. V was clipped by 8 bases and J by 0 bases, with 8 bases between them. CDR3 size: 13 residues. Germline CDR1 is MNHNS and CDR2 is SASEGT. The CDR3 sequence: CASGPSSYNEQFF. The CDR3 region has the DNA TGTGCCAGCGGTCCTAGCTCCTACAATGAGCAGTTCTTC.

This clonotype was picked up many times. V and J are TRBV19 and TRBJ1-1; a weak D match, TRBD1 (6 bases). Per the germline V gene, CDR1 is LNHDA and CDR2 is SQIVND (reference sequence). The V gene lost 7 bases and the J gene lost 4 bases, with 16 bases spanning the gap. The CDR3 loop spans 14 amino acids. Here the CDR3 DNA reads TGTGCCAGTAAGGAGAACAGGGAGGTCACTGAAGCTTTCTTT. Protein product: CASKENREVTEAFF.

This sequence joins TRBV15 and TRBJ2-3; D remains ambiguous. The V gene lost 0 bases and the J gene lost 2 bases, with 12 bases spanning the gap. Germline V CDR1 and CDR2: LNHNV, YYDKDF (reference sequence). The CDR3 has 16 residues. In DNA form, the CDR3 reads TGTGCCACCAGCAGAGATCAGTTCAAGACCACAGATACGCAGTATTTT. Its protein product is CATSRDQFKTTDTQYF.

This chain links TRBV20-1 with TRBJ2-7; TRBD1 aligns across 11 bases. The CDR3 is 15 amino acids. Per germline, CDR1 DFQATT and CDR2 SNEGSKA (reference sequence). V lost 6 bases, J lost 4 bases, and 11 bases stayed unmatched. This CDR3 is CSALSPGTGGYEQYF. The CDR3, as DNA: TGCAGTGCCCTTAGCCCCGGGACAGGGGGGTACGAGCAGTACTTC.

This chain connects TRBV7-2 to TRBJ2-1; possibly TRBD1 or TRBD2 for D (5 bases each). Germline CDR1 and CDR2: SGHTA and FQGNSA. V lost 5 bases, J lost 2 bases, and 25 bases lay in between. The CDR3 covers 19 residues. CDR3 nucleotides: TGTGCCAGCAGCCCGGGACGGCGTTCCCCGGCGTCTACCTACAATGAGCAGTTCTTC. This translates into CASSPGRRSPASTYNEQFF. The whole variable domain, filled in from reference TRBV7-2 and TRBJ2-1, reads GAGVSQSPSNKVTEKGKDVELRCDPISGHTALYWYRQSLGQGLEFLIYFQGNSAPDKSGLPSDRFSAERTGGSVSTLTIQRTQQEDSAVYLCASSPGRRSPASTYNEQFFGPGTRLTVL.

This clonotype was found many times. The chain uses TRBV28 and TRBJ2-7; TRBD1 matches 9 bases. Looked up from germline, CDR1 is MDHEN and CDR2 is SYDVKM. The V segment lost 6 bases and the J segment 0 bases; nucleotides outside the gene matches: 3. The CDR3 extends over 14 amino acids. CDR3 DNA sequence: TGTGCCAGCAGATGGACAGGGGCCTCCTACGAGCAGTACTTC. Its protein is CASRWTGASYEQYF.